The present entry profiles one T cell receptor beta chain with its context. Enrollment of patients from Seattle took place during active infection, with longitudinal follow-up. The data stem from a study of blood T cell repertoires in COVID-19. Study-wide background: Whether acute or convalescent, the COVID-19 samples came from the United States, Italy and Spain. The analysed material was cDNA or gDNA that came from T cells, B-cell-depleted T cells, or PBMCs.

Authors' analysis steps: Amplification from reference gene primers served as the basis for estimated nucleated cell counts. The assay was immunoSEQ multiplex PCR, and TCRdb's table has in-frame clones only and misses some. Clone size and V and J calls were adopted from that table, with D and trimming inferred from the DNA. The sample records under 450,000 clones, about 91% being singletons. The TCR originated in a woman in her forties or fifties with COVID-19, enrolled during active disease. Sample: peripheral blood.

CDR3: CASSKAGRNNSPLHF. Here the CDR3 DNA reads TGTGCCAGCAGCAAAGCGGGGCGGAATAATTCACCCCTCCACTTT. The rearrangement joins TRBV21-1 to TRBJ1-6; the table's D gene call, TRBD1, was not cross checked with the DNA. TRBV21-1 is noted as a pseudogene. This CDR3 contains 15 residues.